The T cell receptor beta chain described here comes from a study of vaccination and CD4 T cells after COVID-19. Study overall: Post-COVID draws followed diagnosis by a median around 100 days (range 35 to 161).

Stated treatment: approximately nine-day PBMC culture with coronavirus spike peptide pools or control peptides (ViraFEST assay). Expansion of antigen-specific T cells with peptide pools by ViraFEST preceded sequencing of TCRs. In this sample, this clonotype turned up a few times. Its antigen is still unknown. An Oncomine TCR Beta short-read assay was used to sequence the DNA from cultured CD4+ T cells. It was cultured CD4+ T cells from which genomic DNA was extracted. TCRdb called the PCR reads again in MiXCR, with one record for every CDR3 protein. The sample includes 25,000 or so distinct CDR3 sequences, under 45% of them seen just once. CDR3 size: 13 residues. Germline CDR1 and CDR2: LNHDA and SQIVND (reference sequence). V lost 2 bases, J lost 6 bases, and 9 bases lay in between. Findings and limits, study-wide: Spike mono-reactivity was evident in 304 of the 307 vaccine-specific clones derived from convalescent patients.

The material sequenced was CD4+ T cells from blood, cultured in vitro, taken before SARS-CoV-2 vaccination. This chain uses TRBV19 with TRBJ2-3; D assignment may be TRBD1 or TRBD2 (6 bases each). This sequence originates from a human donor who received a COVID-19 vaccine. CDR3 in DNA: TGTGCCAGTAGTATACAAGGGGGGGATACGCAGTATTTT. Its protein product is CASSIQGGDTQYF.